The entry that follows covers one TCR beta chain sequence. Antigen: not known. The record originates from a study of T-cell memory formation after mild COVID-19. In the study overall: There were largely donor-specific TCR clusters.

Study results and caveats: Researchers found some responding clones in pre-infection memory, a sign that cross-reactive memory joined.

The CDR3 contains 14 residues. The germline V and J ends were trimmed by 3 bases and 4 bases, with 12 bases remaining between them. Germline CDR1 and CDR2: MNHEY and SVGAGI. TCRdb itself ran the 5' RACE reads through MiXCR, one entry per CDR3 protein. The sample has 300,000 to 400,000 distinct CDR3 sequences; over 20% are singletons. The receptor comes from an adult woman who had mild COVID-19 (a few samples of this study predate the infection). Cell type and time point are not known. The rearrangement links TRBV6-5 to TRBJ1-1; possibly TRBD1 for D (5 bases). Sequenced: PBMCs or a T cell subset sorted from them (not recorded which). CDR3 sequence reads: CASSYRGRGTEAFF. The CDR3 region has the DNA TGTGCCAGCAGTTATCGAGGAAGGGGCACTGAAGCTTTCTTT.